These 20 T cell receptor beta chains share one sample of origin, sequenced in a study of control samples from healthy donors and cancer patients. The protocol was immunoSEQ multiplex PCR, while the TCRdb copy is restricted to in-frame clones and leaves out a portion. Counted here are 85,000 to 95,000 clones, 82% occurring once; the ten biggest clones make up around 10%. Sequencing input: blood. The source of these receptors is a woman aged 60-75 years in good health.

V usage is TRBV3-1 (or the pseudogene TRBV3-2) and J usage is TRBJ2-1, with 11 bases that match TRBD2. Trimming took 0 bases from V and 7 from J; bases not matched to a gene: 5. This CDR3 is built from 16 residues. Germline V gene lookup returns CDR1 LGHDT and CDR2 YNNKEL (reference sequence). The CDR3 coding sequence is TGTGCCAGCAGCCAAGATCTAGCGGGAGGTAGGAATGAGCAGTTCTTC. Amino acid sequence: CASSQDLAGGRNEQFF.

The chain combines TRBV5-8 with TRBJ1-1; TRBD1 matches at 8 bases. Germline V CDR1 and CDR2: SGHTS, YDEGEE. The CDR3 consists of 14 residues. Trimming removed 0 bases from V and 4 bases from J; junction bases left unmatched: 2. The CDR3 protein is CASSLGDRGTEAFF. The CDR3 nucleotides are TGTGCCAGCAGCTTGGGTGACAGGGGCACTGAAGCTTTCTTT. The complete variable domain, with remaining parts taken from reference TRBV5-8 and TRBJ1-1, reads EAGVTQSPTHLIKTRGQQATLRCSPISGHTSVYWYQQALGLGLQFLLWYDEGEERNRGNFPPRFSGRQFPNYSSELNVNALELEDSALYLCASSLGDRGTEAFFGQGTRLTVV.

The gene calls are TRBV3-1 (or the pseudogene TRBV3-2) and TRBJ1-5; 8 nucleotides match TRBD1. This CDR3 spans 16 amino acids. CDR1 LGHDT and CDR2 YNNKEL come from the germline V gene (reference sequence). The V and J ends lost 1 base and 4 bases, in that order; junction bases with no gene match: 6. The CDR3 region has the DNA TGTGCCAGCAGCCAAGTACGGACAGGGACAAATCAGCCCCAGCATTTT. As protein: CASSQVRTGTNQPQHF.

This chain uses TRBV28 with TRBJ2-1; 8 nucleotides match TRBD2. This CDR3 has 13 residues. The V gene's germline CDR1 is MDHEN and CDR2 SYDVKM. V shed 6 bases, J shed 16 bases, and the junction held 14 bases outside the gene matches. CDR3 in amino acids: CASRRTTGTSFFF. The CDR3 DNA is TGTGCCAGCAGGAGAACCACCGGGACTAGTTTCTTCTTC.

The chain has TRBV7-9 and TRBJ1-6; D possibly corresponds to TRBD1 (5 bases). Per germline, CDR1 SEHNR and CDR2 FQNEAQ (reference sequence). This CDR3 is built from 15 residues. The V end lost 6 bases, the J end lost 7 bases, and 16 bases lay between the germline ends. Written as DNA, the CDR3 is TGTGCCAGCAGTTCAACTCAGGGCTGGAATTCACCCCTCCACTTT. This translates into CASSSTQGWNSPLHF.

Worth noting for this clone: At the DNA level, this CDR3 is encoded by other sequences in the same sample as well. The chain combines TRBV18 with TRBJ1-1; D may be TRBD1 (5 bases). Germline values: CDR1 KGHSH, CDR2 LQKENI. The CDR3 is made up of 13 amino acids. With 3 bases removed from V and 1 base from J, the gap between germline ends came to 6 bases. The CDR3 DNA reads TGTGCCAGCTCACCTCAGGGGAACACTGAAGCTTTCTTT. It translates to CASSPQGNTEAFF.

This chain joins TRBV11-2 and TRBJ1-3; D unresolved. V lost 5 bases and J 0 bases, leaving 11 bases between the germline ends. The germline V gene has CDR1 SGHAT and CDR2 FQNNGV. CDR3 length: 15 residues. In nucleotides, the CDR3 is TGTGCCAGCAGCCCGGCTGTCCTCTCTGGAAACACCATATATTTT. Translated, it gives CASSPAVLSGNTIYF.

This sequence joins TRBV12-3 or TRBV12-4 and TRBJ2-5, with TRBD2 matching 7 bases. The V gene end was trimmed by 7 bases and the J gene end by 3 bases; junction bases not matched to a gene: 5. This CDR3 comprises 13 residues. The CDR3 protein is CASTAGVKETQYF. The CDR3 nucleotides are TGTGCCAGCACCGCGGGGGTCAAAGAGACCCAGTACTTC.

Here the CDR3 reads CASSLGGGGTEAFF. CDR3 coding DNA: TGTGCCAGCAGCTTAGGGGGTGGGGGGACTGAAGCTTTCTTT. The V call is TRBV7-9, the J call TRBJ1-1; D perhaps matches TRBD1 (5 bases). The germline V and J ends were trimmed by 1 base and 5 bases, with 11 bases remaining between them. CDR3 length: 14 residues. Germline CDR1 reads SEHNR; CDR2 reads FQNEAQ (reference sequence).

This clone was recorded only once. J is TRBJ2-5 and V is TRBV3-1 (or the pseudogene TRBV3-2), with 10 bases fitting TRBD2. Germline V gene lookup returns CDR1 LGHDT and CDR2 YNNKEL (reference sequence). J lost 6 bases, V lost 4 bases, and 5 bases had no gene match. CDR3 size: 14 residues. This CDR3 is CASSLSGGAKTQYF. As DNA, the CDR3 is TGTGCCAGCAGCCTCAGCGGGGGGGCAAAGACCCAGTACTTC.

The CDR3, as DNA: TGTGCCAGCAGCCCTTTCGGGCATTTCAACTATGGCTACACCTTC. As protein: CASSPFGHFNYGYTF. The rearrangement joins TRBV28 to TRBJ1-2; D is unclear. Trimming left V 6 bases short and J 2 bases short, with 16 bases between. CDR1 MDHEN and CDR2 SYDVKM come from the germline V gene. The CDR3 is 15 residues long.

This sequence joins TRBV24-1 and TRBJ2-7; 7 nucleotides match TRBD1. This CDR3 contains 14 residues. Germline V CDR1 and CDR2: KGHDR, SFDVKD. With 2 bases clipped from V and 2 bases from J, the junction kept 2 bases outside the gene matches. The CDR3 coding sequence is TGTGCCACCAGTGATTCGACAGGGCCCTACGAGCAGTACTTC. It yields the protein CATSDSTGPYEQYF.

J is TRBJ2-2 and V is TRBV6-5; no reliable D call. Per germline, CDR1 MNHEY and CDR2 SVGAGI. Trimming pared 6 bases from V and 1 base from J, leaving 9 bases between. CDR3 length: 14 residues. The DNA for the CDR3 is TGTGCCAGCAGAAGGACGGGGAACACCGGGGAGCTGTTTTTT. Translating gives CASRRTGNTGELFF.

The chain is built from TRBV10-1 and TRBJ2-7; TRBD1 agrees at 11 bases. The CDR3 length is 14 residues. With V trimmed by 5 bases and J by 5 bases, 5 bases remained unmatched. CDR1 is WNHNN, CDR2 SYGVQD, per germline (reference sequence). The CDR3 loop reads CASSPGTGGDEQYF. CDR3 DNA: TGCGCCAGCAGTCCCGGGACAGGGGGGGACGAGCAGTACTTC.

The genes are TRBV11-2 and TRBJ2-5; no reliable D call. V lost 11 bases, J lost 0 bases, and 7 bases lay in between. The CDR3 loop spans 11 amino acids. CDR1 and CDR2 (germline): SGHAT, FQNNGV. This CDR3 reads CASRYQETQYF. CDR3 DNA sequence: TGTGCCTCCCGGTACCAAGAGACCCAGTACTTC.

The CDR3 sequence: CASRIGSRSNTEAFF. The CDR3 DNA reads TGTGCCAGCAGGATCGGGAGCAGGAGCAACACTGAAGCTTTCTTT. This chain connects TRBV28 to TRBJ1-1; the D is unclear. Germline lookup yields CDR1 MDHEN and CDR2 SYDVKM. The V end was cut by 6 bases, the J end by 2 bases, with 16 bases between. This CDR3 has 15 amino acids.

CDR3 in DNA: TGCGCCAGCAGCCCACCCGGACAGCTAGACCGCTACACCTTC. This encodes CASSPPGQLDRYTF. The rearrangement uses TRBV5-1 and TRBJ1-2; possibly TRBD1 for D (6 bases). CDR1 and CDR2 (germline): SGHRS, YFSETQ. Deletions cut 4 bases from V and 9 bases from J, with 19 bases between. The CDR3 sequence is 14 residues long.

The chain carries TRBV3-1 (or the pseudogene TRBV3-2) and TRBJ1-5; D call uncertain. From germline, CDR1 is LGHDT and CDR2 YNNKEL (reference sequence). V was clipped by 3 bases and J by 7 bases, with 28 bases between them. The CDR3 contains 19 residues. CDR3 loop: CASSHREAAKSLDQQPQHF. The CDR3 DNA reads TGTGCCAGCAGCCATAGAGAAGCCGCTAAGTCTCTAGATCAACAGCCCCAGCATTTT.

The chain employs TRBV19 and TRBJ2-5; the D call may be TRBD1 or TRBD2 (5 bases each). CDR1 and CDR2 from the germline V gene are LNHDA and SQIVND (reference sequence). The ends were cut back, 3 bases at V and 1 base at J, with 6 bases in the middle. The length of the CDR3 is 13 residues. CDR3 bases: TGTGCCAGTAGTATGAGGGGCCAAGAGACCCAGTACTTC. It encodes CASSMRGQETQYF.

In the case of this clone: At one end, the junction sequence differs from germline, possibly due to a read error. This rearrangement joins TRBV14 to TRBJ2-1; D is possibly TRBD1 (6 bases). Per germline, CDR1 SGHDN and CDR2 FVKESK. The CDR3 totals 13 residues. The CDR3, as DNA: TGTGCCAGCCGCCATCGAACAGGGTCCCAGCAGTTCTTC. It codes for CASRHRTGSQQFF. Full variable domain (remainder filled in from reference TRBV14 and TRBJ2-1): EAGVTQFPSHSVIEKGQTVTLRCDPISGHDNLYWYRRVMGKEIKFLLHFVKESKQDESGMPNNRFLAERTGGTYSTLKVQPAELEDSGVYFCASRHRTGSQQFFGPGTRLTVL.